This is a list of T cell receptor beta chains from one sample in a study of T cell responses to AZD1222 COVID-19 vaccine. The protocol was immunoSEQ multiplex PCR, while the TCRdb copy is restricted to in-frame clones and leaves out a portion. The sample gives 94,000 or so clones, 89% of which show up once; 1.5% to 2% is in the top ten. The source material was peripheral blood, sampled on day 0 of AZD1222 vaccination. Receptors were obtained from an adult in good health. Both conserved end residues are part of each CDR3. A D gene is named only where the DNA matches it firmly. Some rows have no size entry. The others give once, few or many, or a class for an expanded clone.

V gene	clone size	D gene	J gene	CDR3 protein	CDR3 DNA
TRBV18	.	TRBD1	TRBJ2-7	CASAGQVFYEQYF	TGTGCCAGCGCGGGACAGGTATTCTACGAGCAGTACTTC
TRBV4-1	few	.	TRBJ1-5	CASSQQPEGRREIDSNQPQHF	TGCGCCAGCAGCCAACAGCCGGAGGGGCGCAGGGAAATCGATAGCAATCAGCCCCAGCATTTT
TRBV7-3	.	.	TRBJ2-5	CASSLSPGAGQETQYF	TGTGCCAGCAGCTTATCCCCGGGGGCGGGGCAAGAGACCCAGTACTTC
TRBV5-1	.	.	TRBJ2-7	CASSVGTADSYEQYF	TGCGCCAGCAGCGTCGGGACGGCCGACTCCTACGAGCAGTACTTC
TRBV6-1	once	TRBD1	TRBJ1-6	CASSDGYRGPLHF	TGTGCCAGCAGTGATGGGTACAGGGGGCCCCTCCACTTT
TRBV5-6	.	.	TRBJ1-2	CASSLVEGDYGYTF	TGTGCCAGCAGCTTGGTGGAGGGGGACTATGGCTACACCTTC
TRBV28	.	.	TRBJ1-3	CASGGGSSGNTIYF	TGTGCCAGCGGCGGGGGGAGCTCTGGAAACACCATATATTTT
TRBV28	.	.	TRBJ2-2	CASSLFGGTGELFF	TGTGCCAGCAGTTTGTTCGGGGGAACCGGGGAGCTGTTTTTT
TRBV24-1	.	.	TRBJ1-4	CATSDAGQGGNEKLFF	TGTGCCACCAGTGATGCCGGGCAGGGAGGTAATGAAAAACTGTTTTTT
TRBV5-1	.	.	TRBJ1-6	CASSLLSDTSGNSPLHF	TGCGCCAGCAGCTTGCTTTCTGACACGTCCGGGAATTCACCCCTCCACTTT
TRBV6-5	.	.	TRBJ1-2	CASSYSGDYGYTF	TGTGCCAGCAGTTACTCAGGGGACTATGGCTACACCTTC
TRBV28	few	.	TRBJ1-4	CASSLSSVGEKLFF	TGTGCCAGCAGTTTGTCCTCAGTTGGCGAAAAACTGTTTTTT